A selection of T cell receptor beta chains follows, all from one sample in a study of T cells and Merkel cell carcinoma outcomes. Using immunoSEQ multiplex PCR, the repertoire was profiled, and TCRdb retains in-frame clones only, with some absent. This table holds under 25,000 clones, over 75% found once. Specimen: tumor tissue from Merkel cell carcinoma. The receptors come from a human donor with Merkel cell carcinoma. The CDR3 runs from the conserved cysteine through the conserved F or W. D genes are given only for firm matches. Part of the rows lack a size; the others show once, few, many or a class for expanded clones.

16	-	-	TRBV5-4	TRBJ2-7	CASRGAAGLSSYEQYF	TGTGCCAGCAGGGGGGCGGCAGGATTGAGCTCCTACGAGCAGTACTTC
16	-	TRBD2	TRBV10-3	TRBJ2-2	CAISISGGNNTGELFF	TGTGCCATCAGCATTAGCGGGGGGAACAACACCGGGGAGCTGTTTTTT
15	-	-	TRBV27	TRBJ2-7	CASSSPSASSYEQYF	TGTGCCAGCAGCTCGCCTTCCGCAAGCTCCTACGAGCAGTACTTC
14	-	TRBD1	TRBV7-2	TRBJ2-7	CASSPGTANYEQYF	TGTGCCAGCAGCCCCGGGACAGCAAACTACGAGCAGTACTTC
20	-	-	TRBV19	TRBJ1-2	CASSISRAWRQIPEVYGYTF	TGTGCCAGTAGTATTTCCCGAGCCTGGAGACAGATCCCGGAGGTCTATGGCTACACCTTC
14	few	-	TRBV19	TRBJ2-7	CASSIVGPPSEQYF	TGTGCCAGTAGTATAGTAGGGCCACCCTCCGAGCAGTACTTC
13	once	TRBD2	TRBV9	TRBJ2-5	CASSAGLQETQYF	TGTGCCAGCAGCGCGGGACTACAAGAGACCCAGTACTTC
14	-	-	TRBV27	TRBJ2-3	CASSSRGLTDTQYF	TGTGCCAGCAGTTCAAGGGGCCTCACAGATACGCAGTATTTT
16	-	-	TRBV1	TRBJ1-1	CTSSQDNTSRNTEAFF	TGCACCAGCAGCCAAGACAACACCTCCCGGAACACTGAAGCTTTCTTT
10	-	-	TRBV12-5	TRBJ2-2	CASGYGELFF	TGTGCTAGTGGTTACGGGGAGCTGTTTTTT
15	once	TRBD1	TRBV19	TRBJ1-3	CASRGQGKPGNTIYF	TGTGCCAGTAGGGGACAGGGCAAGCCTGGAAACACCATATATTTT
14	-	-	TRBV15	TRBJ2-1	CATSAGTSPHEQFF	TGTGCCACCAGCGCTGGAACTAGCCCCCATGAGCAGTTCTTC
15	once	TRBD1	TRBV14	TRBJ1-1	CASSQPGTGNTEAFF	TGTGCCAGCAGCCAACCCGGGACAGGGAACACTGAAGCTTTCTTT
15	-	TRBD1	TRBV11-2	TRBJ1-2	CASTKGTGIPYGYTF	TGTGCCAGCACAAAAGGGACAGGGATTCCCTATGGCTACACCTTC
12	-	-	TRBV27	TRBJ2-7	CASSSPRGEQYF	TGTGCCAGCAGTTCCCCCAGAGGCGAGCAGTACTTC
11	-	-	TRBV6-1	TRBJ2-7	CASSRVQEQYF	TGTGCCAGCAGTAGGGTCCAAGAGCAGTACTTC
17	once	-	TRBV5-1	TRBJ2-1	CASSFAPTYQGHNEQFF	TGCGCCAGCAGCTTCGCCCCGACGTATCAGGGCCACAATGAGCAGTTCTTC
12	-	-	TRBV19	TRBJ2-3	CASSIGSGTQYF	TGTGCCAGTAGTATAGGGTCTGGTACGCAGTATTTT
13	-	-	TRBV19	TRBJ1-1	CASSATGGTEAFF	TGTGCCAGTAGTGCAACTGGAGGGACTGAAGCTTTCTTT
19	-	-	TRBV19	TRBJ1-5	CASSMEGRGILHSNQPQHF	TGTGCCAGTAGTATGGAGGGTCGAGGGATTTTACATAGCAATCAGCCCCAGCATTTT
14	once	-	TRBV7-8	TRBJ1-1	CASSFSDGGGEAFF	TGTGCCAGCAGCTTCAGTGATGGGGGCGGTGAAGCTTTCTTT
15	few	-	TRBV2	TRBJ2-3	CASSQGLRATDTQYF	TGTGCCAGCAGTCAAGGCCTCCGGGCCACAGATACGCAGTATTTT
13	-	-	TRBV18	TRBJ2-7	CASSNGVSYEQYF	TGTGCCAGCTCAAACGGGGTGTCCTACGAGCAGTACTTC
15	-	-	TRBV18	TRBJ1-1	CASSFLDGSNTEAFF	TGTGCCAGCTCATTCTTGGACGGCTCTAACACTGAAGCTTTCTTT
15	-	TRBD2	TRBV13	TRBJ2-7	CASSTPGRGSYEQYF	TGTGCCAGCAGCACCCCTGGGCGGGGGAGCTACGAGCAGTACTTC
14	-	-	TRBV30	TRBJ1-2	CAWSVRGSTYGYTF	TGTGCCTGGAGTGTTCGCGGCAGCACATATGGCTACACCTTC
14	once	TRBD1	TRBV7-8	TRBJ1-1	CASSPGGTGYGAFF	TGTGCCAGCAGCCCGGGGGGGACAGGCTATGGAGCTTTCTTT
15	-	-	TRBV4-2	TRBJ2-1	CASSQGGESYNEQFF	TGTGCCAGCAGCCAAGGAGGGGAGTCCTACAATGAGCAGTTCTTC
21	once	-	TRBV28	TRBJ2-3	CASSPPAGLGTYGGMRNTQYF	TGTGCCAGCAGTCCACCAGCGGGCCTGGGGACTTACGGCGGGATGCGAAATACGCAGTATTTT